This entry describes one T cell receptor beta chain. This sample was included in a study of blood T cell repertoires in COVID-19. The table came from immunoSEQ multiplex PCR; TCRdb's copy has only in-frame clones and leaves some out. The data contain under 60,000 clones, around 90% of them seen just once; the ten biggest clones take up 10%. V was clipped by 7 bases and J by 10 bases, with 19 bases between them. The CDR3 is 13 amino acids. The V gene's germline CDR1 is MDHEN and CDR2 SYDVKM. This chain links TRBV28 with TRBJ1-1; D is unclear. The sample taken for sequencing was peripheral blood. The clonotype was recovered from a human donor with acute or convalescent COVID-19. The donor label of this sample is uncertain. Written as DNA, the CDR3 is TGTGCCAGCACCTCGAATCAGTGGCGAGGAGCTTTCTTT. Its translation: CASTSNQWRGAFF.